The next 28 T cell receptor beta chains were all read from a single sample in a study of CD8+CD57+ T cells in acquired aplastic anemia. Profiles of TCR beta VDJ and CDR3 were generated from a genomic DNA template. TCRdb reanalysed the reads using MiXCR and keeps one entry per CDR3 protein. This sample has approximately 130,000 distinct CDR3 sequences; under 65% occur once, and the top ten carry 25% to 30%. An expansion of CD8+CD57+ cells by flow cytometry had been shown in patients chosen for sequencing. The sample was sorted CD4+, CD8+, or CD8+CD57+ T cells (not recorded which) from PBMCs. The receptors stem from a human donor with aplastic anemia.

The gene calls are TRBV19 and TRBJ2-5, with D possibly matching TRBD2 (7 bases). Trimming cost V 5 bases and J 1 base, with 11 bases left between them. Germline V gene lookup returns CDR1 LNHDA and CDR2 SQIVND (reference sequence). The CDR3 contains 14 residues. The CDR3 coding sequence is TGTGCCAGTAGTTTGGGGGGGGCCCAAGAGACCCAGTACTTC. Translating it yields CASSLGGAQETQYF.

In the case of this clonotype: Its ends do not fully match the called genes, so a read error is possible. J is TRBJ2-2 and V is TRBV20-1, with D maybe TRBD2 (5 bases). From germline, CDR1 is DFQATT and CDR2 SNEGSKA (reference sequence). The CDR3 is 15 amino acids. The CDR3 protein is CSARMANLLTGELSF. CDR3 DNA sequence: TGCAGTGCTAGAATGGCGAACCTTCTCACCGGGGAGCTGTCTTTT.

The chain is built from TRBV9 and TRBJ2-1; D unresolved. The germline V gene encodes CDR1 SGDLS and CDR2 YYNGEE. Between the trimmed V and J ends, which lost 0 bases and 5 bases, there was a span of 3 bases. This CDR3 spans 12 amino acids. CDR3 residues: CASSVEDNEQFF. In nucleotides, the CDR3 is TGTGCCAGCAGCGTAGAAGACAATGAGCAGTTCTTC. The full variable domain, rest sourced from reference TRBV9 and TRBJ2-1, is DSGVTQTPKHLITATGQRVTLRCSPRSGDLSVYWYQQSLDQGLQFLIQYYNGEERAKGNILERFSAQQFPDLHSELNLSSLELGDSALYFCASSVEDNEQFFGPGTRLTVL.

The rearrangement uses TRBV7-2 and TRBJ2-2; D gene unclear. Germline assignment: CDR1 SGHTA and CDR2 FQGNSA. The length of the CDR3 is 12 residues. V dropped 5 bases and J dropped 6 bases, with 7 bases sitting between them. The CDR3 protein is CASSKEAGELFF. CDR3 nucleotide sequence: TGTGCCAGCAGCAAAGAGGCCGGGGAGCTGTTTTTT.

The table lists this clonotype with many counts. The chain recombines TRBV4-2 with TRBJ2-3; TRBD2 aligns across 10 bases. CDR3 length equals 16 residues. CDR1 LGHNA and CDR2 YNFKEQ come from the germline V gene. V trimming: 0 bases; J trimming: 5 bases; junction bases outside the gene matches: 5. This CDR3 reads CASSQEAGGQRDTQYF. CDR3 bases: TGTGCCAGCAGCCAAGAAGCGGGGGGGCAGAGAGATACGCAGTATTTT.

This clonotype was counted ten times or more. This chain connects TRBV13 to TRBJ2-1; D is perhaps TRBD1 (6 bases). Per germline, CDR1 PRHDT and CDR2 FYEKMQ (reference sequence). The germline V and J ends were trimmed by 4 bases and 5 bases, with 15 bases remaining between them. The CDR3 sequence is 15 residues long. CDR3 DNA sequence: TGTGCCAGCAGCTCCCCACAGGGCTACGACAATGAGCAGTTCTTC. It specifies CASSSPQGYDNEQFF.

The rearrangement uses TRBV5-4 and TRBJ2-3; D not certain. Trimming left V 1 base short and J 1 base short, with 10 bases between. Germline CDR1 reads SGHNT; CDR2 reads YYREEE (reference sequence). CDR3 size: 15 residues. CDR3 region: CASSLIELGTDTQYF. Here the CDR3 DNA reads TGTGCCAGCAGCTTGATAGAACTTGGCACAGATACGCAGTATTTT.

This clonotype was seen repeatedly, ten times or more. The gene calls are TRBV24-1 and TRBJ1-5; tentative D call: TRBD1 (6 bases). V shed 7 bases and J shed 4 bases, with 10 bases lying between them. CDR3 length: 13 residues. In germline, CDR1 is KGHDR, CDR2 SFDVKD. The chain's CDR3 is CATRGTGNQPQHF. The CDR3 coding sequence is TGTGCCACCAGGGGTACAGGGAATCAGCCCCAGCATTTT.

This chain links TRBV10-2 with TRBJ2-1, with 7 bases aligning to TRBD2. Germline CDR1 and CDR2: WSHSY and SAAADI. This CDR3 is built from 15 residues. Trimming cost V 0 bases and J 14 bases; bases outside gene matches: 13. This CDR3 reads CASSESGVSRGSEFF. CDR3 coding DNA: TGCGCCAGCAGTGAGTCCGGGGTTTCTCGCGGGAGCGAGTTCTTC.

This clonotype was counted once. The chain has TRBV11-2 and TRBJ2-7; D unresolved. Between the trimmed V and J ends, which lost 0 bases and 3 bases, there was a span of 9 bases. The CDR3 spans 14 residues. The germline V gene has CDR1 SGHAT and CDR2 FQNNGV. CDR3 DNA sequence: TGTGCCAGCAGCTTAGAGTTCAGAAACTACGAGCAGTACTTC. Its protein is CASSLEFRNYEQYF. The full variable domain, with the rest looked up from reference TRBV11-2 and TRBJ2-7, is EAGVAQSPRYKIIEKRQSVAFWCNPISGHATLYWYQQILGQGPKLLIQFQNNGVVDDSQLPKDRFSAERLKGVDSTLKIQPAKLEDSAVYLCASSLEFRNYEQYFGPGTRLTVT.

The V gene is TRBV20-1, the J gene TRBJ1-2; D call uncertain. Germline V gene data show CDR1 as DFQATT and CDR2 as SNEGSKA (reference sequence). Between the trimmed V and J ends, which lost 3 bases and 7 bases, there was a span of 18 bases. The CDR3 totals 14 residues. The CDR3 protein is CSASHVSNTGGYTF. CDR3 in DNA: TGCAGTGCTAGTCACGTATCAAATACGGGTGGCTACACCTTC.

This rearrangement joins TRBV7-7 to TRBJ2-3, with D tentatively TRBD2 (7 bases). This CDR3 spans 16 amino acids. V was trimmed by 2 bases and J by 2 bases, leaving 14 bases between them. The germline V gene has CDR1 SSHAT and CDR2 FNYEAQ (reference sequence). The CDR3 DNA follows: TGTGCCAGCAGCTTAAGTTCGGGGGGCAACACAGATACGCAGTATTTT. Its translation is CASSLSSGGNTDTQYF.

The chain employs TRBV29-1 and TRBJ1-4; D gene ambiguous. Per germline, CDR1 SQVTM and CDR2 ANQGSEA. With 6 bases removed from V and 3 bases from J, the gap between germline ends came to 14 bases. CDR3 length equals 14 residues. CDR3 sequence reads: CSVLTWPPNEKLFF. In DNA, the CDR3 is TGCAGCGTCCTCACCTGGCCGCCTAATGAAAAACTGTTTTTT.

This clonotype was detected a few times. The V and J genes are TRBV24-1 and TRBJ1-5, with 8 bases aligning to TRBD1. Germline V CDR1 and CDR2: KGHDR, SFDVKD. Trimming removed 6 bases from V and 6 bases from J; junction bases left unmatched: 3. This CDR3 spans 13 amino acids. The CDR3 nucleotides are TGTGCCACCAGTCGAACAGGGGGTCAGCCCCAGCATTTT. Amino acids: CATSRTGGQPQHF.

This clonotype occurred a few times. The junction shows a germline mismatch at one end, possibly a read error. V usage is TRBV9 and J usage is TRBJ1-1; D gene unclear. Germline-derived CDR1 and CDR2 are SGDLS and YYNGEE. This CDR3 spans 12 amino acids. The CDR3 coding sequence is TGTGCCGGCAGTGGATCGAACACTGAAGCTTTCTTT. Amino acids: CAGSGSNTEAFF.

This clonotype was observed a handful of times. The chain recombines TRBV20-1 with TRBJ1-6; TRBD1 might be the D (6 bases). In germline, CDR1 is DFQATT, CDR2 SNEGSKA (reference sequence). This CDR3 contains 14 residues. Between the trimmed V and J ends, which lost 4 bases and 8 bases, there was a span of 15 bases. The CDR3 loop is CSANLGARDSPLHF. The CDR3 DNA sequence: TGCAGTGCTAACCTGGGGGCGAGGGATTCACCCCTCCACTTT.

The chain employs TRBV5-4 and TRBJ1-2; D uncertain. The germline V gene encodes CDR1 SGHNT and CDR2 YYREEE (reference sequence). The CDR3 sequence is 13 residues long. Between the trimmed V and J ends, which lost 1 base and 6 bases, there was a span of 10 bases. CDR3 protein: CASSLPGLDGYTF. The CDR3 region has the DNA TGTGCCAGCAGCTTGCCCGGGTTGGATGGCTACACCTTC.

The chain couples TRBV29-1 to TRBJ2-1; TRBD2 aligns across 11 bases. Germline V gene sequence: CDR1 SQVTM, CDR2 ANQGSEA. V shed 4 bases and J 15 bases; nucleotides not matched to a gene: 14. There are 14 residues in the CDR3. The CDR3 DNA reads as TGCAGCGTTGTCGGGGTAGCGGGAGGGCCGGTAATGTTCTTC. This encodes CSVVGVAGGPVMFF.

The rearrangement joins TRBV5-8 to TRBJ1-1; 7 nucleotides align to TRBD1. The V and J ends lost 1 base and 8 bases, in that order; junction bases with no gene match: 5. Germline loops: CDR1 SGHTS, CDR2 YDEGEE. The CDR3 extends over 13 amino acids. The CDR3 nucleotides read TGTGCCAGCAGCTTGCAGGGGGGCGACGAAGCTTTCTTT. Translation gives CASSLQGGDEAFF.

In its sample, this clonotype was seen a few times. The CDR3 region has the DNA TGTGCCAGCAGGGGCTCCTACGAGCAGTACTTC. Translation gives CASRGSYEQYF. The V gene is TRBV2, the J gene TRBJ2-7; no firm D call. Looked up from germline, CDR1 is SNHLY and CDR2 is FYNNEI. The CDR3 runs 11 residues. V was pared by 6 bases and J by 0 bases, with 3 bases between.

The chain employs TRBV10-3 and TRBJ1-2, with unresolved D. This CDR3 is built from 14 residues. V lost 0 bases and J 5 bases, leaving 10 bases between the germline ends. Germline CDR1 and CDR2: ENHRY and SYGVKD. In DNA, the CDR3 is TGTGCCATCAGTGAGTCGATGGAACATTATGGCTACACCTTC. It codes for CAISESMEHYGYTF.

CDR3 nucleotides: TGTGCCAGTAGGGTCAAGGGGTCTGGGGCCAACGTCCTGACTTTC. Protein: CASRVKGSGANVLTF. The rearrangement uses TRBV19 and TRBJ2-6; a weak D match, TRBD1 (5 bases). Germline lookup yields CDR1 LNHDA and CDR2 SQIVND (reference sequence). Trimming removed 6 bases at V and 1 base at J, with 10 bases between. This CDR3 has 15 amino acids.

The count of this clonotype is one. The chain uses TRBV2 and TRBJ1-2; D remains ambiguous. V lost 2 bases, J lost 3 bases, and 13 bases lay in between. This CDR3 is built from 15 residues. The germline CDR1 and CDR2 sequences are SNHLY and FYNNEI. CDR3 in DNA: TGTGCCAGCAGTGAATCAAAGGGCGTCGACTATGGCTACACCTTC. This sequence encodes CASSESKGVDYGYTF.

The V and J genes are TRBV12-3 or TRBV12-4 and TRBJ2-2, with 8 bases fitting TRBD2. CDR3 length equals 15 residues. The V segment lost 6 bases and the J segment 7 bases; nucleotides outside the gene matches: 10. The CDR3 spells CASSLLGLAIGELFF. The CDR3 DNA sequence: TGTGCCAGCAGCCTCCTCGGACTAGCAATCGGGGAGCTGTTTTTT.

This clonotype turned up a few times. The chain links TRBV27 to TRBJ1-1; 12 nucleotides agree with TRBD1. CDR1 is MNHEY, CDR2 SMNVEV, per germline (reference sequence). The CDR3 covers 17 residues. Losses at the gene ends were 4 bases for V and 2 bases for J; bases not matched to a gene: 8. CDR3 DNA sequence: TGTGCCAGCAGTTCTTGGGACAGGGGGCCTACTAACACTGAAGCTTTCTTT. It yields the protein CASSSWDRGPTNTEAFF.

The chain combines TRBV2 with TRBJ1-5, with 9 positions matching TRBD1. CDR3 length: 14 amino acids. Germline lookup yields CDR1 SNHLY and CDR2 FYNNEI. V shed 4 bases, J shed 7 bases, and the junction held 5 bases outside the gene matches. For the CDR3, the DNA is TGTGCCAGCAGTGCGACAGGGGGGAACCAGCCCCAGCATTTT. This translates into CASSATGGNQPQHF.

In DNA, the CDR3 is TGTGCCAGCAGCTTTAGTCCGGATCAGCCCCAGCATTTT. This encodes CASSFSPDQPQHF. The J gene is TRBJ1-5, the V gene TRBV7-8; D gene uncertain. V lost 3 bases, J lost 5 bases, and 8 bases lay in between. Germline V gene sequence: CDR1 SGHVS, CDR2 FQNEAQ. This CDR3 is built from 13 residues.

The chain combines TRBV20-1 with TRBJ1-1; unclear D gene. V gave up 6 bases and J gave up 0 bases, with 11 bases separating them. Germline V gene data show CDR1 as DFQATT and CDR2 as SNEGSKA (reference sequence). This CDR3 spans 13 amino acids. The CDR3 region has the DNA TGCAGTGCCGGCCGACACGTGAACACTGAAGCTTTCTTT. Its protein is CSAGRHVNTEAFF.